The rows below give T cell receptor beta chains drawn from one sample of a study of T cells in Graves' hyperthyroidism and ophthalmopathy. One entry per CDR3 protein results from TCRdb running MiXCR on the multiplex PCR reads. The sample carries approximately 510,000 distinct CDR3 sequences, 46% recorded once. The specimen sequenced was peripheral blood or thyroid tissue (not recorded which). Every receptor here comes from an adult woman with Graves' disease, either hyperthyroidism or ophthalmopathy (not recorded which). Each CDR3 is given with its conserved first and last residue. Not every row has a clone size; where given, it reads once, few, many or a size class.

v_call: TRBV24-1; clone_size: few; j_call: TRBJ2-1; cdr3_aa: CATSDTSIYNEQFF
v_call: TRBV7-9; clone_size: NA; j_call: TRBJ1-1; cdr3_aa: CASRLLDRGFTEAFF
v_call: TRBV5-1; clone_size: many; j_call: TRBJ2-2; cdr3_aa: CASRVTSNTGELFF
v_call: TRBV2; clone_size: NA; j_call: TRBJ2-5; cdr3_aa: CASSYLGTSGGSSYETQYF
v_call: TRBV29-1; clone_size: NA; j_call: TRBJ1-6; cdr3_aa: CSVGGRNNSPLHF
v_call: TRBV6-2/TRBV6-3; clone_size: NA; j_call: TRBJ1-5; cdr3_aa: CASSSRVRIQPQHF
v_call: TRBV5-1; clone_size: many; j_call: TRBJ1-5; cdr3_aa: CASSLGGGREPQHF
v_call: TRBV19; clone_size: many; j_call: TRBJ2-7; cdr3_aa: CASSSWRETSYEQYF
v_call: TRBV11-2; clone_size: once; j_call: TRBJ2-7; cdr3_aa: CASSDTDRISEQYF
v_call: TRBV20-1; clone_size: few; j_call: TRBJ2-7; cdr3_aa: CSASLAGVENEQYF
v_call: TRBV4-1; clone_size: few; j_call: TRBJ1-1; cdr3_aa: CASSQGGEKNTEAFF
v_call: TRBV10-3; clone_size: NA; j_call: TRBJ1-2; cdr3_aa: CAISGVTASGYTF
v_call: TRBV19; clone_size: NA; j_call: TRBJ2-5; cdr3_aa: CASSPYGRSGTLETQYF
v_call: TRBV7-8; clone_size: NA; j_call: TRBJ2-7; cdr3_aa: CASSLGPDREQYF
v_call: TRBV11-2; clone_size: many; j_call: TRBJ2-5; cdr3_aa: CASSFGAQETQYF
v_call: TRBV7-2; clone_size: once; j_call: TRBJ2-7; cdr3_aa: CASSLVSYGQYF
v_call: TRBV7-9; clone_size: NA; j_call: TRBJ2-5; cdr3_aa: CAGSLIRGSPQETQYF
v_call: TRBV10-3; clone_size: once; j_call: TRBJ2-3; cdr3_aa: CAISAGTSGTDTQYF
v_call: TRBV6-2/TRBV6-3; clone_size: few; j_call: TRBJ2-2; cdr3_aa: CASSYLTGAGELFF
v_call: TRBV11-2; clone_size: many; j_call: TRBJ2-2; cdr3_aa: CASSRQGNTGELFF
v_call: TRBV7-8; clone_size: NA; j_call: TRBJ1-4; cdr3_aa: CARFGRNEKLFF
v_call: TRBV29-1; clone_size: NA; j_call: TRBJ1-2; cdr3_aa: CSVLPLNYGYTF
v_call: TRBV5-4; clone_size: NA; j_call: TRBJ1-3; cdr3_aa: CASRPDRVNGNTIYF
v_call: TRBV5-1; clone_size: many; j_call: TRBJ2-6; cdr3_aa: CASIYGPSSGANVLTF
v_call: TRBV30; clone_size: NA; j_call: TRBJ1-6; cdr3_aa: CAWHEDYSPLHF
v_call: TRBV2; clone_size: few; j_call: TRBJ1-4; cdr3_aa: CASSPTRDKLFF
v_call: TRBV7-6; clone_size: once; j_call: TRBJ1-2; cdr3_aa: CASSPDGGAGGYTF
v_call: TRBV29-1; clone_size: NA; j_call: TRBJ1-1; cdr3_aa: CSVVGGRNAEAFF
v_call: TRBV29-1; clone_size: NA; j_call: TRBJ1-2; cdr3_aa: CAGRGDHGYTF
v_call: TRBV29-1; clone_size: few; j_call: TRBJ2-2; cdr3_aa: CSAVAGENTGELFF
v_call: TRBV29-1; clone_size: NA; j_call: TRBJ1-4; cdr3_aa: CSVQVGGEKLFF
v_call: TRBV9; clone_size: NA; j_call: TRBJ1-2; cdr3_aa: CASSLWGTGGYTF
v_call: TRBV10-3; clone_size: many; j_call: TRBJ2-5; cdr3_aa: CAISESRGGETQYF
v_call: TRBV4-2; clone_size: few; j_call: TRBJ1-5; cdr3_aa: CASSKQGVNQPQHF
v_call: TRBV29-1; clone_size: many; j_call: TRBJ2-7; cdr3_aa: CSVELGLPYEQYF
v_call: TRBV24-1; clone_size: NA; j_call: TRBJ1-4; cdr3_aa: CATSDPRGPTNEKLFF
v_call: TRBV2; clone_size: NA; j_call: TRBJ2-2; cdr3_aa: CASGGTPGTGELFF
v_call: TRBV4-3; clone_size: many; j_call: TRBJ1-3; cdr3_aa: CASSQDRGSGNTIYF
v_call: TRBV4-2; clone_size: NA; j_call: TRBJ1-1; cdr3_aa: CASSFVATGAFF
v_call: TRBV29-1; clone_size: NA; j_call: TRBJ1-2; cdr3_aa: CSVNKPGGGQSYTF
v_call: TRBV20-1; clone_size: NA; j_call: TRBJ2-7; cdr3_aa: CSASSGSHTYEQYF
v_call: TRBV19; clone_size: NA; j_call: TRBJ1-1; cdr3_aa: CASTGTGGAGEAFF
v_call: TRBV7-9; clone_size: few; j_call: TRBJ2-7; cdr3_aa: CASSDDGQAYEQYF
v_call: TRBV7-2; clone_size: many; j_call: TRBJ2-2; cdr3_aa: CASSLRNTGELFF
v_call: TRBV19; clone_size: NA; j_call: TRBJ2-5; cdr3_aa: CASSPLRDGDQETQYF
v_call: TRBV5-1; clone_size: many; j_call: TRBJ1-1; cdr3_aa: CASSYRGLNTEAFF
v_call: TRBV2; clone_size: NA; j_call: TRBJ1-1; cdr3_aa: CASSDFAEAFF
v_call: TRBV10-3; clone_size: NA; j_call: TRBJ1-2; cdr3_aa: CAISESEDDGYTF
v_call: TRBV29-1; clone_size: NA; j_call: TRBJ2-5; cdr3_aa: CSVGGGLCETQYF
v_call: TRBV7-8; clone_size: NA; j_call: TRBJ2-5; cdr3_aa: CASCREETQYF
v_call: TRBV9; clone_size: many; j_call: TRBJ1-1; cdr3_aa: CASSVIPDRGWTEAFF
v_call: TRBV10-3; clone_size: once; j_call: TRBJ2-7; cdr3_aa: CATAPGQTYEQYF
v_call: TRBV6-2/TRBV6-3; clone_size: NA; j_call: TRBJ1-5; cdr3_aa: CASSSGRINQPQHF
v_call: TRBV7-2; clone_size: many; j_call: TRBJ1-6; cdr3_aa: CASSLVGILNNNSPLHF
v_call: TRBV2; clone_size: NA; j_call: TRBJ2-6; cdr3_aa: CASGAGSRGANVLTF
v_call: TRBV7-9; clone_size: many; j_call: TRBJ2-7; cdr3_aa: CASSPGTGSYEQYF
v_call: TRBV29-1; clone_size: NA; j_call: TRBJ1-2; cdr3_aa: CSDGTYFYGYTF
v_call: TRBV20-1; clone_size: many; j_call: TRBJ1-2; cdr3_aa: CSARVGGNYGYTF
v_call: TRBV7-3; clone_size: many; j_call: TRBJ2-6; cdr3_aa: CASSSLGSGANVLTF
v_call: TRBV7-2; clone_size: NA; j_call: TRBJ2-5; cdr3_aa: CASSPTTGVGGETQYF